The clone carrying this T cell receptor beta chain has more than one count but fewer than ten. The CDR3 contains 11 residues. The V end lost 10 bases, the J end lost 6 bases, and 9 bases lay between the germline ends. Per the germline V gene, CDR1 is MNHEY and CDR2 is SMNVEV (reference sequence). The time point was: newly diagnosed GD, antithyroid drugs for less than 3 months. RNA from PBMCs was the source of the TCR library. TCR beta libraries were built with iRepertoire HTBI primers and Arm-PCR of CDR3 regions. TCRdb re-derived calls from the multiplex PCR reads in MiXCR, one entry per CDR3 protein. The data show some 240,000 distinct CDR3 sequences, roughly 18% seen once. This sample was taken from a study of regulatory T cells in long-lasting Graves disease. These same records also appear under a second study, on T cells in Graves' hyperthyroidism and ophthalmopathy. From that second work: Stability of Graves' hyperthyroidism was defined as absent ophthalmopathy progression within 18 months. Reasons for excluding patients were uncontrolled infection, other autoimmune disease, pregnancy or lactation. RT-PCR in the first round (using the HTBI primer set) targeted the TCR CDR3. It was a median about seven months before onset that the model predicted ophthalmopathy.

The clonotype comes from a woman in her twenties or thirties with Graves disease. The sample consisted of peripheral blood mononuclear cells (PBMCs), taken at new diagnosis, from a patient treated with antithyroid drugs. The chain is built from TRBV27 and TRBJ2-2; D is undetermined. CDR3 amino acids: CATLIAGELFF. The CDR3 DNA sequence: TGTGCCACCCTAATAGCCGGGGAGCTGTTTTTT.